Shown below are 11 T cell receptor beta chains from a single sample sequenced in a study of T cells in Graves' hyperthyroidism and ophthalmopathy. Amplification targeted TCR beta CDR3 regions from RNA transcripts. TCR CDR3 underwent first-round RT-PCR with the HTBI primer set. TCRdb itself ran the multiplex PCR reads through MiXCR, one entry per CDR3 protein. The sample comprises a few hundred thousand distinct CDR3 sequences, about 16% of which are singletons, and approximately 30% rests with the top ten. Input material: blood. These receptors came from a woman aged 25 to 39 with Graves' ophthalmopathy.

The J gene is TRBJ1-5, the V gene TRBV19; D is unclear. The germline gives CDR1 LNHDA, CDR2 SQIVND (reference sequence). The CDR3 consists of 16 residues. Trimming cost V 3 bases and J 0 bases, with 12 bases left between them. The chain's CDR3 is CASSILRVTSNQPQHF. The CDR3 region has the DNA TGTGCCAGTAGTATCCTACGGGTTACTAGCAATCAGCCCCAGCATTTT.

This clonotype was counted at least ten times. The J gene is TRBJ2-1, the V gene TRBV11-2; D gene unclear. Deletions cut 5 bases from V and 5 bases from J, with 7 bases between. Germline V gene lookup returns CDR1 SGHAT and CDR2 FQNNGV. The CDR3 length is 12 residues. The CDR3 reads CASSRLDNEQFF. CDR3 bases: TGTGCCAGCAGCCGCCTCGACAATGAGCAGTTCTTC.

This clonotype was detected a few times. The genes are TRBV6-2 or TRBV6-3 and TRBJ2-7; 13 bases line up with TRBD2. The CDR3 has 20 amino acids. Germline V gene data show CDR1 as MNHEY and CDR2 as SVGEGT. V dropped 0 bases and J dropped 3; count of bases not matched to a gene: 14. The CDR3: CASSYSPFRTSGRVGYEQYF. The CDR3 DNA reads TGTGCCAGCAGTTACTCGCCGTTTAGGACTAGCGGGAGAGTGGGCTACGAGCAGTACTTC.

This clonotype was detected many times. This chain links TRBV29-1 with TRBJ2-3; maybe TRBD2 (5 bases). V lost 3 bases and J lost 6, with 13 bases in between. Looked up from germline, CDR1 is SQVTM and CDR2 is ANQGSEA. The CDR3 consists of 13 residues. The CDR3 here is CSVDFRTGDTQYF. The CDR3 coding sequence is TGCAGCGTTGATTTCAGGACGGGGGATACGCAGTATTTT.

This clonotype was found a few times. This chain connects TRBV7-9 to TRBJ2-3; TRBD2 matches at 8 bases. CDR1 SEHNR and CDR2 FQNEAQ come from the germline V gene (reference sequence). The CDR3 is 16 amino acids. V gave up 4 bases and J gave up 5 bases; unmatched junction bases: 11. The CDR3 here is CASSSPAGVKGDTQYF. CDR3 sequence (DNA): TGTGCCAGCAGCTCCCCAGCGGGAGTAAAAGGAGATACGCAGTATTTT.

The V gene is TRBV6-2 or TRBV6-3, the J gene TRBJ2-1; D could derive from TRBD1 or TRBD2 (6 bases each). V was cut by 2 bases and J by 5 bases, with 16 bases left in between. Germline CDR1 MNHEY, CDR2 SVGEGT. The CDR3 is 16 amino acids. The CDR3 DNA reads as TGTGCCAGCAGTTACGGGCTTCGGGGGCGGGACAATGAGCAGTTCTTC. Translation gives CASSYGLRGRDNEQFF.

This clonotype has ten or more counts. This chain joins TRBV20-1 and TRBJ1-6; 9 bases agree with TRBD1. This CDR3 spans 16 amino acids. V lost 1 base and J lost 10; bases outside the gene matches: 11. Germline CDR1 DFQATT, CDR2 SNEGSKA (reference sequence). Here the CDR3 DNA reads TGCAGTGCTAGAGTCGCCCCCGGGACAGGGAGGTCACCCCTCCACTTT. This gives the protein CSARVAPGTGRSPLHF.

Turning to this clonotype: This may arise from a read error, as a much more abundant clone is one base away. The rearrangement uses TRBV7-2 and TRBJ2-7, with D unclear. The CDR3 is 15 amino acids. Germline loops: CDR1 SGHTA, CDR2 FQGNSA. In DNA form, the CDR3 reads TGTGTCAGCAGCTTAGGGATCGGTGCCTCCTACGAGCAGTACTTC. Protein: CVSSLGIGASYEQYF.

This clonotype was observed a few times. V usage is TRBV27 and J usage is TRBJ1-5; D is unresolved. V shed 1 base and J shed 7 bases, with 8 bases lying between them. This CDR3 is built from 13 residues. Germline CDR1 MNHEY, CDR2 SMNVEV (reference sequence). The CDR3 sequence: CASSLFGRQPQHF. The CDR3 DNA is TGTGCCAGCAGTTTATTCGGGCGCCAGCCCCAGCATTTT.

At least ten counts were recorded for this clonotype. The chain has TRBV27 and TRBJ1-2; tentatively, D is TRBD1 (5 bases). Germline V gene data show CDR1 as MNHEY and CDR2 as SMNVEV (reference sequence). The CDR3 contains 13 residues. Trimming took off 3 bases at V and 8 bases at J, with 13 bases between the two ends. CDR3 region: CASSFYIGQGYTF. The CDR3 DNA follows: TGTGCCAGCAGTTTCTATATCGGACAAGGCTACACCTTC.

This clonotype was counted at least ten times. This rearrangement joins TRBV3-1 to TRBJ1-1; 10 bases align to TRBD1. The CDR3 consists of 16 residues. CDR1 and CDR2 from the germline V gene are LGHDT and YNNKEL (reference sequence). Trimming at V came to 4 bases and at J to 1 base, leaving 6 bases not matched to a gene. CDR3 amino acids: CASSPGTGVGNTEAFF. For the CDR3, the DNA is TGTGCCAGCAGCCCCGGGACAGGGGTTGGGAACACTGAAGCTTTCTTT.